These T cell receptor beta chains were read from a single sample in a study of cytomegalovirus exposure and HLA in healthy donors. Assay: immunoSEQ multiplex PCR; the TCRdb copy retains only in-frame clones and omits some. The sample carries more than 140,000 clones, about 80% recorded once. The sequenced sample consisted of PBMCs. The origin of the receptors is a woman aged 40 to 50 in good health and CMV-seronegative. CDR3s include the opening cysteine and the closing phenylalanine or tryptophan. Each record gives: clone size, D gene, J gene, V gene, CDR3 protein, CDR3 DNA. A D gene is named only where the DNA matches it firmly. A clone size is listed for some rows: how often the clone was seen (once, few, many), or a class if it is expanded.

>-|-|TRBJ1-4|TRBV7-8
CASSLENPNEKLFF
TGTGCCAGCAGCCTGGAGAACCCGAATGAAAAACTGTTTTTT
>-|TRBD2|TRBJ2-7|TRBV28
CASSLAGATLYEQYF
TGTGCCAGCAGTTTAGCGGGAGCTACGCTTTACGAGCAGTACTTC
>-|TRBD2|TRBJ2-1|TRBV28
CASSLFTSGSGNEQFF
TGTGCCAGCAGTTTATTCACTAGCGGGAGCGGGAATGAGCAGTTCTTC
>once|TRBD1|TRBJ2-1|TRBV6-5
CASSYETGFKNEQFF
TGTGCCAGCAGTTACGAGACAGGGTTTAAGAATGAGCAGTTCTTC
>-|TRBD1|TRBJ1-2|TRBV4-3
CASSHLGTGVNYGYTF
TGCGCCAGCAGCCACCTAGGGACAGGGGTCAACTATGGCTACACCTTC
>once|-|TRBJ1-2|TRBV7-6
CASSLDSNYGYTF
TGTGCCAGCAGCTTGGACAGCAACTATGGCTACACCTTC
>-|-|TRBJ1-3|TRBV28
CASNRQSSGNTIYF
TGTGCCAGCAACAGACAGAGCTCTGGAAACACCATATATTTT
>once|-|TRBJ2-1|TRBV19
CASSKRNEQFF
TGTGCCAGTAGTAAGCGCAATGAGCAGTTCTTC
>-|-|TRBJ1-6|TRBV14
CASSQWRGAGNSPLHF
TGTGCCAGCAGCCAATGGCGGGGGGCAGGTAATTCACCCCTCCACTTT
>-|TRBD1|TRBJ2-7|TRBV29-1
CSVEVGRQGTFYEQYF
TGCAGCGTTGAAGTAGGGCGACAGGGGACGTTCTACGAGCAGTACTTC
>-|-|TRBJ2-7|TRBV28
CASGEFDYEQYF
TGTGCCAGCGGGGAGTTTGACTACGAGCAGTACTTC
>-|-|TRBJ1-1|TRBV5-5
CASSLTNTEAFF
TGTGCCAGCAGCCTGACTAACACTGAAGCTTTCTTT
>few|-|TRBJ1-2|TRBV6-1
CASGDGFYGYTF
TGTGCCAGCGGAGACGGGTTCTATGGCTACACCTTC
>-|-|TRBJ2-1|TRBV30
CAWSSLAGEQFF
TGTGCCTGGAGTTCTCTAGCAGGTGAGCAGTTCTTC
>-|TRBD1|TRBJ1-2|TRBV5-1
CASSSGRSDRGDGYTF
TGCGCCAGCAGCTCGGGCCGGTCGGACAGGGGAGATGGCTACACCTTC
>few|-|TRBJ1-2|TRBV7-2
CASSFSTGNYGYTF
TGTGCCAGCAGCTTTTCTACCGGTAACTATGGCTACACCTTC
>-|TRBD1|TRBJ2-7|TRBV11-2
CASSLEEGGGEQYF
TGTGCCAGCAGCTTAGAGGAAGGGGGCGGCGAGCAGTACTTC
>-|TRBD1|TRBJ2-1|TRBV11-2
CASSDRADDWDEQFF
TGTGCCAGCAGCGACAGGGCAGACGATTGGGATGAGCAGTTCTTC
>-|TRBD1|TRBJ1-4|TRBV11-2
CASSFPGQGVEKLFF
TGTGCCAGCAGCTTCCCTGGACAGGGTGTGGAAAAACTGTTTTTT
>-|TRBD2|TRBJ2-2|TRBV10-3
CAIRPLAGAGTGELFF
TGTGCCATCAGACCCCTAGCGGGAGCGGGCACCGGGGAGCTGTTTTTT
>few|-|TRBJ1-2|TRBV18
CASSPNGDLGYGYTF
TGTGCCAGCTCACCGAACGGGGACTTAGGCTATGGCTACACCTTC
>-|TRBD2|TRBJ2-5|TRBV5-1
CASSVGGLAGEEETQYF
TGCGCCAGCAGCGTGGGGGGACTAGCGGGAGAGGAAGAGACCCAGTACTTC
>-|TRBD1|TRBJ1-2|TRBV5-5
CASSTPGQGARGYTF
TGTGCCAGCAGCACTCCGGGACAGGGGGCGCGTGGCTACACCTTC
>once|-|TRBJ2-3|TRBV6-5
CAGGNPSTDTQYF
TGTGCCGGCGGGAACCCTAGCACAGATACGCAGTATTTT
>-|-|TRBJ1-3|TRBV5-1
CASSPPSSGNTIYF
TGCGCCAGCTCCCCTCCGTCCTCTGGAAACACCATATATTTT
>-|TRBD2|TRBJ2-3|TRBV5-6
CASSPRGRSSTDTQYF
TGTGCCAGCAGCCCGCGCGGGAGGTCTAGCACAGATACGCAGTATTTT
>once|-|TRBJ2-2|TRBV10-3
CAIPQTQGSNTGELFF
TGTGCCATCCCCCAAACACAGGGATCGAACACCGGGGAGCTGTTTTTT
>few|TRBD2|TRBJ2-5|TRBV19
CASSIGTSPETQYF
TGTGCCAGTAGTATAGGGACTAGCCCAGAGACCCAGTACTTC
>-|-|TRBJ2-7|TRBV27
CASSLRSMTGLLYEQYF
TGTGCCAGCAGTTTACGGTCGATGACGGGATTACTCTACGAGCAGTACTTC
>-|-|TRBJ2-7|TRBV14
CASSQQQGYEQYF
TGTGCCAGCAGCCAGCAACAGGGCTACGAGCAGTACTTC
>-|TRBD2|TRBJ2-1|TRBV28
CASSLPNRDSGLAGKNYEQFF
TGTGCCAGCAGTTTACCCAACCGGGACTCCGGACTAGCGGGAAAGAACTATGAGCAGTTCTTC
>-|-|TRBJ1-2|TRBV14
CASSQVTAYGYTF
TGTGCCAGCAGCCAAGTGACAGCCTATGGCTACACCTTC
>-|TRBD1|TRBJ2-7|TRBV2
CASTDPGQGPSEQYF
TGTGCCAGCACGGATCCGGGACAGGGCCCCTCCGAGCAGTACTTC
>-|TRBD1|TRBJ2-7|TRBV27
CASSRGTGKSYEQYF
TGTGCCAGCAGCCGCGGGACAGGGAAAAGCTACGAGCAGTACTTC
>-|TRBD2|TRBJ2-5|TRBV4-2
CASSQDLASSGSETQYF
TGTGCCAGCAGCCAAGATCTCGCCTCTAGCGGGAGTGAGACCCAGTACTTC
>-|TRBD1|TRBJ2-1|TRBV11-3
CASSPGQGGDEQFF
TGTGCCAGCAGCCCAGGACAGGGGGGGGATGAGCAGTTCTTC
>-|TRBD1|TRBJ2-2|TRBV6-6
CASRADRGHSTGELFF
TGTGCCAGCAGAGCGGACAGGGGGCATTCGACCGGGGAGCTGTTTTTT
>-|TRBD1|TRBJ2-2|TRBV7-2
CASRGTVAGELFF
TGTGCCAGCAGGGGGACAGTAGCTGGGGAGCTGTTTTTT
>-|-|TRBJ2-3|TRBV11-2
CASSLSYRGTDTQYF
TGTGCCAGCAGCTTAAGTTACCGGGGCACAGATACGCAGTATTTT
>-|TRBD1|TRBJ2-4|TRBV10-2
CASRANPGQGYIQYF
TGCGCCAGCAGAGCAAATCCGGGACAGGGGTACATTCAGTACTTC